One and the same sample provided the 26 T cell receptor beta chains below, sequenced in a study of T cell responses to AZD1222 COVID-19 vaccine. Sequencing was performed with immunoSEQ multiplex PCR; in TCRdb, only in-frame clones are kept and a portion is missing. The sample lists about 120,000 clones; roughly 88% were seen once. Sequenced here: peripheral blood, sampled on day 0 of AZD1222 vaccination. Every receptor here comes from an adult in good health.

The chain uses TRBV7-9 and TRBJ2-2, with no clear D. The CDR3 contains 11 residues. V dropped 4 bases and J dropped 7 bases, with 4 bases sitting between them. Germline CDR1 and CDR2: SEHNR and FQNEAQ (reference sequence). CDR3 amino acids: CASSSYGELFF. CDR3 nucleotides: TGTGCCAGCAGCTCTTACGGGGAGCTGTTTTTT.

The V call is TRBV18, the J call TRBJ1-4, with TRBD1 matching 10 bases. The V and J ends lost 4 bases and 7 bases, in that order; junction bases with no gene match: 3. CDR1 is KGHSH and CDR2 is LQKENI in the germline V gene. This CDR3 is 14 amino acids long. The CDR3 nucleotides are TGTGCCAGCTCACTCCGGGACAGGGGTGAAAAACTGTTTTTT. It encodes CASSLRDRGEKLFF.

The V and J genes are TRBV9 and TRBJ1-2; weak D call: TRBD1 (6 bases). Germline V gene sequence: CDR1 SGDLS, CDR2 YYNGEE. The CDR3 has 16 residues. The V and J ends lost 0 bases and 4 bases respectively, with 16 bases between them. The CDR3 sequence is CASSVEGQGKFYGYTF. CDR3 nucleotides: TGTGCCAGCAGCGTAGAAGGTCAGGGGAAATTCTATGGCTACACCTTC. The full variable domain, rest sourced from reference TRBV9 and TRBJ1-2, is DSGVTQTPKHLITATGQRVTLRCSPRSGDLSVYWYQQSLDQGLQFLIQYYNGEERAKGNILERFSAQQFPDLHSELNLSSLELGDSALYFCASSVEGQGKFYGYTFGSGTRLTVV.

Only a few counts were recorded for this clone. V is TRBV24-1 and J is TRBJ1-5; maybe TRBD1 (6 bases). With 2 bases removed from V and 3 bases from J, the gap between germline ends came to 10 bases. Per germline, CDR1 KGHDR and CDR2 SFDVKD. The CDR3 has 15 amino acids. CDR3 nucleotides: TGTGCCACCAGTGATTCCACAGGGCCCAATCAGCCCCAGCATTTT. Translation gives CATSDSTGPNQPQHF.

The rearrangement joins TRBV24-1 to TRBJ1-1, with a tentative D call TRBD1 (5 bases). Germline loops: CDR1 KGHDR, CDR2 SFDVKD. Trimming left V 5 bases short and J 4 bases short, with 10 bases between. The CDR3 is 13 amino acids. The CDR3 DNA reads as TGTGCCACCAGTGTGGGGGGGACCACTGAAGCTTTCTTT. As protein: CATSVGGTTEAFF.

This chain connects TRBV19 to TRBJ1-5; possibly TRBD1 for D (6 bases). Deletions cut 10 bases from V and 0 bases from J, with 25 bases between. The CDR3 covers 18 residues. The germline gives CDR1 LNHDA, CDR2 SQIVND (reference sequence). The CDR3 loop reads CATTPGAGVGHSNQPQHF. DNA for the CDR3: TGTGCCACCACTCCTGGGGCAGGGGTTGGTCATAGCAATCAGCCCCAGCATTTT.

The chain couples TRBV7-9 to TRBJ1-1; TRBD1 is a possible D gene (6 bases). Germline V gives CDR1 SEHNR, CDR2 FQNEAQ (reference sequence). V gave up 4 bases and J gave up 6 bases, with 12 bases separating them. The CDR3 is 13 residues long. Here the CDR3 DNA reads TGTGCCAGCAGCTCGACAGGTCGGGCTGAAGCTTTCTTT. Translated, it gives CASSSTGRAEAFF.

This rearrangement joins TRBV19 to TRBJ1-6; a possible D gene is TRBD1 (5 bases). Germline assignment: CDR1 LNHDA and CDR2 SQIVND (reference sequence). V lost 3 bases to trimming and J lost 4 bases, with 13 bases between them. The CDR3 totals 16 residues. CDR3 in DNA: TGTGCCAGTAGTATGCTGGCTGGGGGTTATAATTCACCCCTCCACTTT. It translates to CASSMLAGGYNSPLHF.

This clone was recorded once. The gene calls are TRBV5-1 and TRBJ2-5; the match to TRBD1 covers 9 bases. The CDR3 totals 16 residues. V lost 1 base and J lost 2; bases outside the gene matches: 6. Germline V gene data show CDR1 as SGHRS and CDR2 as YFSETQ. The CDR3 spells CASSLLGQGIQETQYF. The CDR3, as DNA: TGCGCCAGCAGCTTGCTGGGACAGGGTATACAAGAGACCCAGTACTTC.

The gene calls are TRBV7-9 and TRBJ1-3; no clear D gene. V lost 1 base and J 0 bases, leaving 7 bases between the germline ends. This CDR3 has 15 residues. Germline CDR1 SEHNR, CDR2 FQNEAQ (reference sequence). The DNA of the CDR3 is TGTGCCAGCAGCTTAGTTATGGCCTCTGGAAACACCATATATTTT. This gives the protein CASSLVMASGNTIYF.

The genes are TRBV4-3 and TRBJ1-2; D ambiguous. The V end was cut by 0 bases, the J end by 8 bases, with 19 bases between. The CDR3 length is 16 residues. Germline-derived CDR1 and CDR2 are LGHNA and YSLEER. CDR3 loop: CASSQEPSSRVYGYTF. CDR3 in DNA: TGCGCCAGCAGCCAAGAACCAAGTTCAAGGGTCTACGGCTACACCTTC.

This clone was observed a single time. One end of the junction does not line up with germline, which may come from a read error. The chain recombines TRBV12-3 or TRBV12-4 with TRBJ2-7; 8 bases map to TRBD2. This CDR3 is 13 amino acids long. CDR3 nucleotides: TGTGCCAGCAGGTTAGCGGGAACGTACGAGCAGTACTTC. Amino acid sequence: CASRLAGTYEQYF.

The V and J genes are TRBV7-7 and TRBJ2-5; no clear D. Germline assignment: CDR1 SSHAT and CDR2 FNYEAQ (reference sequence). The CDR3 covers 15 residues. V lost 1 base, J lost 5 bases, and 14 bases lay in between. The CDR3 region is CASSLGGLERETQYF. CDR3 nucleotides: TGTGCCAGCAGCTTAGGAGGTCTGGAAAGGGAGACCCAGTACTTC.

The chain links TRBV4-3 to TRBJ2-3, with TRBD1 matching 8 bases. The germline gives CDR1 LGHNA, CDR2 YSLEER. Germline trimming cut 3 bases from V and 3 bases from J; bases unmatched to any gene: 11. This CDR3 contains 17 residues. CDR3 protein: CASSHIRTGKRTDTQYF. In DNA, the CDR3 is TGCGCCAGCAGCCATATAAGGACAGGGAAGAGGACAGATACGCAGTATTTT.

The chain combines TRBV6-5 with TRBJ1-1; D gene ambiguous. The V gene's germline CDR1 is MNHEY and CDR2 SVGAGI. The CDR3 is 13 amino acids. The ends were cut back, 2 bases at V and 7 bases at J, with 11 bases in the middle. CDR3 bases: TGTGCCAGCAGTTACGAGTGGGGTGGTGAAGCTTTCTTT. Residues: CASSYEWGGEAFF.

The V gene is TRBV6-5, the J gene TRBJ1-5, with 8 bases aligning to TRBD1. CDR3 length: 14 residues. The germline V gene encodes CDR1 MNHEY and CDR2 SVGAGI. Trimming at V came to 5 bases and at J to 6 bases, leaving 6 bases not matched to a gene. The CDR3 region has the DNA TGTGCCAGCAGTCTGCGACAGGGGTTTCAGCCCCAGCATTTT. It codes for CASSLRQGFQPQHF.

CDR3 DNA: TGCGCCAGCGGGGGACTGGAGACCTACGAGCAGTACTTC. Protein: CASGGLETYEQYF. This rearrangement joins TRBV10-2 to TRBJ2-7; TRBD2 might be the D (6 bases). Germline V gene data show CDR1 as WSHSY and CDR2 as SAAADI. This CDR3 comprises 13 residues. V dropped 8 bases and J dropped 2 bases, with 13 bases sitting between them.

The V and J genes are TRBV10-2 and TRBJ1-5, with a weak D call TRBD1 (6 bases). The CDR3 extends over 14 amino acids. Germline values: CDR1 WSHSY, CDR2 SAAADI. With 6 bases removed from V and 3 bases from J, the gap between germline ends came to 12 bases. The CDR3 DNA follows: TGCGCCAGCAGCGAACAGGGAATCAATCAGCCCCAGCATTTT. Its translation is CASSEQGINQPQHF.

This chain connects TRBV7-2 to TRBJ2-7, with 7 bases aligning to TRBD1. The CDR3 contains 14 residues. CDR1 is SGHTA, CDR2 FQGNSA, per germline. The junction had 6 bases not matched to a gene; V was cut back by 4 bases and J by 3 bases. The CDR3 DNA sequence: TGTGCCAGCAGCTACGGCCAGGGGGACTACGAGCAGTACTTC. It codes for CASSYGQGDYEQYF.

The rearrangement joins TRBV29-1 to TRBJ2-4, with TRBD1 matching 11 bases. The CDR3 spans 19 residues. Germline trimming cut 1 base from V and 0 bases from J; bases unmatched to any gene: 11. CDR1 is SQVTM, CDR2 ANQGSEA, per germline. The CDR3 DNA reads TGCAGCGTTGAAGGGAAAGGACAGGGGGCGACCCTAGCCAAAAACATTCAGTACTTC. Translation: CSVEGKGQGATLAKNIQYF. The whole variable domain, filled in from reference TRBV29-1 and TRBJ2-4, reads SAVISQKPSRDICQRGTSLTIQCQVDSQVTMMFWYRQQPGQSLTLIATANQGSEATYESGFVIDKFPISRPNLTFSTLTVSNMSPEDSSIYLCSVEGKGQGATLAKNIQYFGAGTRLSVL.

The chain has TRBV7-9 and TRBJ1-2; a weak D match, TRBD1 (5 bases). CDR3 size: 14 residues. Trimming pared 2 bases from V and 2 bases from J, leaving 9 bases between. Germline CDR1 SEHNR, CDR2 FQNEAQ (reference sequence). The CDR3 nucleotides are TGTGCCAGCAGCTTAAGAGCAGGGAACTATGGCTACACCTTC. Amino acids: CASSLRAGNYGYTF.

The chain links TRBV28 to TRBJ2-7; D call uncertain. This CDR3 region has 17 residues. From germline, CDR1 is MDHEN and CDR2 SYDVKM. Between the trimmed V and J ends, which lost 3 bases and 2 bases, there was a span of 20 bases. CDR3 bases: TGTGCCAGCAGTTTGTCGAGTTCGGCGGACCTTACCTACGAGCAGTACTTC. Its protein product is CASSLSSSADLTYEQYF. Using reference TRBV28 and TRBJ2-7 for the parts outside the CDR3, the full variable domain is DVKVTQSSRYLVKRTGEKVFLECVQDMDHENMFWYRQDPGLGLRLIYFSYDVKMKEKGDIPEGYSVSREKKERFSLILESASTNQTSMYLCASSLSSSADLTYEQYFGPGTRLTVT.

V and J are TRBV7-9 and TRBJ1-6; D call uncertain. Germline V gene sequence: CDR1 SEHNR, CDR2 FQNEAQ (reference sequence). V was shortened by 3 bases and J by 7 bases, with 4 bases between the two germline ends. The CDR3 covers 12 residues. DNA for the CDR3: TGTGCCAGCAGCTTGGAGAATTCACCCCTCCACTTT. Encoded protein: CASSLENSPLHF. The whole variable domain, remainder taken from reference TRBV7-9 and TRBJ1-6, is DTGVSQNPRHKITKRGQNVTFRCDPISEHNRLYWYRQTLGQGPEFLTYFQNEAQLEKSRLLSDRFSAERPKGSFSTLEIQRTEQGDSAMYLCASSLENSPLHFGNGTRLTVT.

This clone has only a few counts. The V call is TRBV5-1, the J call TRBJ2-1, with D perhaps TRBD2 (5 bases). V gave up 0 bases and J gave up 1 base, with 5 bases separating them. Germline V gene lookup returns CDR1 SGHRS and CDR2 YFSETQ. The CDR3 is made up of 14 amino acids. CDR3 coding DNA: TGCGCCAGCAGCTTGGCGGGGTCCTACAATGAGCAGTTCTTC. Encoded protein: CASSLAGSYNEQFF.

The V and J genes are TRBV28 and TRBJ2-2; the match to TRBD2 covers 7 bases. Germline V CDR1 and CDR2: MDHEN, SYDVKM. V lost 5 bases to trimming and J lost 8 bases; unmatched junction nucleotides: 14. The CDR3 loop spans 16 amino acids. The CDR3 spells CASSPPTRLANGELFF. The CDR3 nucleotides are TGTGCCAGCAGTCCCCCGACCCGACTAGCAAATGGGGAGCTGTTTTTT.

The CDR3 sequence: CARSLNWTGVGSCGYTF. The CDR3 DNA reads as TGTGCCAGAAGCTTAAACTGGACAGGGGTGGGATCGTGTGGCTACACCTTC. The chain carries TRBV5-3 and TRBJ1-2, with TRBD1 matching over 9 bases. TRBV5-3 is filed as an ORF, its function uncertain. Germline trimming cut 2 bases from V and 7 bases from J; bases unmatched to any gene: 15. The CDR3 is 17 amino acids.